Here is one T cell receptor (beta chain) with its context. Its antigen is undetermined. This sample includes further DNA sequences coding for the same CDR3. Germline loops: CDR1 SEHNR, CDR2 FQNEAQ (reference sequence). Trimming left V 3 bases short and J 1 base short, with 6 bases between. The CDR3 is made up of 13 amino acids. Stated time point: cycle 4 day 1 (C4D1), after five to seven weeks of nivolumab. After autologous stem cell transplantation all patients relapsed, and prior brentuximab vedotin exposure differed between cohorts. The source of the sample is a study of PD-1 blockade in classical Hodgkin lymphoma. Study in general: Nivolumab dosed at 3 mg/kg went to patients intravenously every 2 weeks. Broader study findings: Only CD4+ TCR diversity, not CD8+, had risen significantly by C4D1. Complete responders' baseline diversity resembled that of newly diagnosed patients. Lower baseline TCR diversity was reported for newly diagnosed patients than for healthy donors.

The data were produced by immunoSEQ multiplex PCR, yet TCRdb's version contains in-frame clones alone and is incomplete. The repertoire includes about 64,000 clones, more than 90% of them detected once, and roughly 8% sits in the top ten. The genes are TRBV7-9 and TRBJ1-1; D ambiguous. This clonotype was obtained from a human donor with classical Hodgkin lymphoma. This sample comprised peripheral blood mononuclear cells (PBMCs), obtained before the fourth cycle of nivolumab. The CDR3 bases are TGTGCCAGCAGCTTGGGGAGGAACACTGAAGCTTTCTTT. Amino acid sequence: CASSLGRNTEAFF.